This T cell receptor (beta chain) emerged from a study of blood T cell repertoires in COVID-19. Overall study context: Sources were T cells, B-cell-depleted T cells, or PBMCs; the material itself was cDNA or gDNA.

The CDR3 length is 17 residues. Germline V lookup: CDR1 SGHRS, CDR2 YFSETQ. V was trimmed by 0 bases and J by 0 bases, leaving 15 bases between them. Assay: immunoSEQ multiplex PCR; the TCRdb copy retains only in-frame clones and omits some. The sample carries 180,000 or so clones, around 80% recorded once. Assignment of participants to cohorts was predicated upon participant-reported clinical history. Within the 2 weeks before study entry, each person in the exposed group met a COVID-19 case. The specimen was PBMCs or T cells enriched from blood (not recorded which). The chain employs TRBV5-1 and TRBJ1-2; D gene unclear. The clonotype originates from a man aged 55 to 69 who had been exposed to COVID-19. The CDR3 DNA reads TGCGCCAGCAGCTTGGTGGGAGGTCTCATTTCTAACTATGGCTACACCTTC. Encoded protein: CASSLVGGLISNYGYTF.